A selection of T cell receptor beta chains follows, all from one sample in a study of identical twins. From the 5' RACE reads, TCRdb called clonotypes with MiXCR, one entry per CDR3 protein. The sample consists of roughly 720,000 distinct CDR3 sequences, approximately 18% of them appearing once. These data were also filed under a second study, of T cells expressing NK-cell markers.

The sequencing sample was made of PBMCs. The receptor set was obtained from a woman aged 18-29 years in good health. CDR3s include the opening cysteine and the closing phenylalanine or tryptophan. A D gene is named only where the DNA matches it firmly. Some rows mark clone size as missing; the rest say once, few, many or name a class of expanded clone.

CDR3 length	J gene	V gene	clone size	D gene	CDR3 protein	CDR3 DNA
13	TRBJ1-1	TRBV20-1	many	TRBD1	CSAREGQGWQAFF	TGCAGTGCTAGAGAGGGACAGGGGTGGCAAGCTTTCTTT
14	TRBJ2-7	TRBV5-1	few	TRBD1	CASSFFGQGYEQYF	TGCGCCAGCAGCTTCTTCGGACAGGGGTACGAGCAGTACTTC
13	TRBJ2-3	TRBV20-1	-	-	CSVRTKSTDTQYF	TGCAGTGTTCGGACCAAGAGCACAGATACGCAGTATTTT
18	TRBJ1-3	TRBV6-1	-	-	CASSEAPGTESSGNTIYF	TGTGCCAGCAGTGAAGCCCCAGGGACGGAGAGCTCTGGAAACACCATATATTTT
14	TRBJ2-1	TRBV7-7	-	-	CASSFAGSVNEQFF	TGTGCCAGCAGCTTTGCGGGGAGTGTTAATGAGCAGTTCTTC
12	TRBJ2-7	TRBV3-1	many	-	CASSQADYEQYF	TGTGCCAGCAGCCAGGCAGACTACGAGCAGTACTTC
15	TRBJ2-1	TRBV2	-	TRBD2	CASSEGGGQDNEQFF	TGTGCCAGCAGTGAAGGGGGGGGTCAAGACAATGAGCAGTTCTTC
11	TRBJ2-1	TRBV2	-	TRBD2	CASSALAVSFF	TGTGCCAGCAGTGCACTAGCGGTGTCGTTCTTC
15	TRBJ2-4	TRBV10-1	-	TRBD2	CASSDGGAGGNIQYF	TGCGCCAGCAGTGACGGTGGAGCGGGGGGAAACATTCAGTACTTC
16	TRBJ2-7	TRBV5-5	few	TRBD2	CASSLRLAGGVYEQYF	TGTGCCAGCAGCCTCCGACTAGCGGGAGGGGTGTACGAGCAGTACTTC
14	TRBJ1-1	TRBV12-3/TRBV12-4	many	-	CASSPGWAETEAFF	TGTGCCAGCAGTCCCGGTTGGGCGGAGACTGAAGCTTTCTTT
13	TRBJ2-1	TRBV20-1	-	-	CSARVGLAGRQFF	TGCAGTGCTAGGGTTGGCCTCGCGGGGAGGCAGTTCTTC
14	TRBJ2-5	TRBV5-6	many	TRBD2	CASSGLAGEETQYF	TGTGCCAGCAGCGGACTAGCGGGGGAAGAGACCCAGTACTTC
15	TRBJ2-5	TRBV10-2	-	-	CASRGAQGRFETQYF	TGCGCCAGCAGGGGAGCCCAGGGAAGATTCGAGACCCAGTACTTC
13	TRBJ2-3	TRBV3-1	-	-	CASSHRLDDPQYF	TGTGCCAGCAGCCACCGCTTAGACGATCCGCAGTATTTT
14	TRBJ2-2	TRBV3-1	-	-	CASTYGANTGELFF	TGTGCCAGCACCTACGGAGCGAACACCGGGGAGCTGTTTTTT
16	TRBJ2-1	TRBV5-4	-	TRBD1	CASSRGTGATYNEQFF	TGTGCCAGCAGCCGAGGGACAGGGGCGACGTACAATGAGCAGTTCTTC
14	TRBJ2-5	TRBV24-1	many	-	CATSDPTEQETQYF	TGTGCCACCAGTGACCCGACAGAGCAAGAGACCCAGTACTTC
16	TRBJ2-2	TRBV5-1	-	TRBD1	CASSLEGTGIIGELFF	TGCGCCAGCAGCTTGGAAGGGACAGGGATTATCGGGGAGCTGTTTTTT
13	TRBJ2-2	TRBV12-3/TRBV12-4	many	-	CASSLRVTGELFF	TGTGCCAGCAGTTTAAGGGTAACCGGGGAGCTGTTTTTT
15	TRBJ2-1	TRBV5-1	many	TRBD2	CASHGLAGGYNEQFF	TGCGCCAGCCACGGACTAGCGGGGGGATACAATGAGCAGTTCTTC
15	TRBJ2-7	TRBV5-1	-	TRBD1	CASSLAGTGSGEQYF	TGCGCCAGCAGCTTGGCCGGGACAGGGTCAGGAGAGCAGTACTTC
14	TRBJ2-7	TRBV11-2	few	-	CASSLADISYEQYF	TGTGCCAGCAGCTTAGCAGACATCTCCTACGAGCAGTACTTC
14	TRBJ2-7	TRBV7-6	-	-	CASSSGRDLRQQYF	TGTGCCAGCAGTTCCGGCCGGGACCTCCGGCAGCAGTACTTC
14	TRBJ2-5	TRBV7-6	-	-	CASSFDPGAETQYF	TGTGCCAGCAGCTTCGACCCCGGAGCAGAGACCCAGTACTTC
14	TRBJ1-5	TRBV12-3/TRBV12-4	few	-	CASSLPPDIQPQHF	TGTGCCAGCAGTTTGCCACCTGACATCCAGCCCCAGCATTTT
15	TRBJ2-5	TRBV7-2	few	-	CASSLAGRIRETQYF	TGTGCCAGCAGCTTAGCGGGACGAATAAGAGAAACCCAGTACTTC
15	TRBJ2-7	TRBV18	-	-	CASSPSPGAPYEQYF	TGTGCCAGCTCACCTTCCCCCGGGGCCCCCTACGAGCAGTACTTC
13	TRBJ1-6	TRBV7-9	few	-	CASSPGRDSPLHF	TGTGCCAGCAGCCCCGGGAGAGATTCACCCCTCCACTTT
12	TRBJ1-2	TRBV6-5	-	-	CASSSDSNGYTF	TGTGCCAGCAGTTCTGACAGCAATGGCTACACCTTC
13	TRBJ2-3	TRBV9	-	TRBD2	CASSGIAGDTQYF	TGTGCCAGCAGCGGAATAGCGGGCGATACGCAGTATTTT
14	TRBJ2-7	TRBV20-1	many	-	CSAPSTGGVYEQYF	TGCAGTGCTCCTAGCACAGGTGGGGTATACGAGCAGTACTTC
12	TRBJ2-1	TRBV6-1	few	-	CASFDRYNEQFF	TGTGCCAGCTTCGACAGATACAATGAGCAGTTCTTC
13	TRBJ2-7	TRBV5-1	many	TRBD1	CASSLEIRTGMYF	TGCGCCAGCAGCTTGGAGATTCGGACAGGGATGTACTTC
14	TRBJ2-2	TRBV7-9	-	-	CASSWTDNTGELFF	TGTGCCAGCAGCTGGACAGATAACACCGGGGAGCTGTTTTTT
13	TRBJ2-2	TRBV20-1	few	-	CSAGRRNTGELFF	TGCAGTGCTGGGCGGAGGAACACCGGGGAGCTGTTTTTT
16	TRBJ2-3	TRBV7-2	-	TRBD1	CASSSIRDRGNNTQYF	TGTGCCAGCAGCTCCATCCGGGACAGGGGGAATAATACGCAGTATTTT
16	TRBJ2-1	TRBV7-2	few	TRBD2	CASSPFQRGSTNEQFF	TGTGCCAGCAGCCCGTTCCAGCGGGGGTCGACCAATGAGCAGTTCTTC
16	TRBJ2-1	TRBV12-3/TRBV12-4	many	-	CASSFEGTSSYNEQFF	TGTGCCAGCAGTTTCGAAGGGACTTCCTCCTACAATGAGCAGTTCTTC
16	TRBJ2-1	TRBV5-5	few	-	CASRTEAGNSYNEQFF	TGTGCCAGCAGAACCGAGGCCGGGAACTCATACAATGAGCAGTTCTTC
13	TRBJ1-2	TRBV9	many	-	CASSAYSSYGYTF	TGTGCCAGCAGCGCCTACAGCTCCTATGGCTACACCTTC
12	TRBJ1-1	TRBV27	-	-	CASSLWGGKAFF	TGTGCCAGCAGTTTATGGGGGGGAAAAGCTTTCTTT
14	TRBJ1-1	TRBV20-1	-	-	CSARSGAGGTEAFF	TGCAGTGCTAGATCCGGGGCCGGGGGCACTGAAGCTTTCTTT
14	TRBJ2-1	TRBV7-9	-	-	CASNIGGTYNEQFF	TGTGCCAGCAATATCGGCGGGACCTACAATGAGCAGTTCTTC
16	TRBJ2-7	TRBV5-1	-	-	CASSLGDGSKAYEQYF	TGCGCCAGCAGCTTGGGGGACGGATCCAAAGCCTACGAGCAGTACTTC